This TCR beta chain came from a study of T cells in women clearing cervical HPV infection. Study overall: HLA type stays a possible confounder, typing being limited.

Profiling relied on immunoSEQ multiplex PCR, and the TCRdb table lists in-frame clones only, not all of them. Its table records under 40,000 clones. The sequence derives from a woman aged 18 to 75 with a cervical HPV16 infection that either progressed to CIN3+ or cleared (not recorded which). Sequencing was carried out using blood buffy coat.

The CDR3 spells CSAREEANEKLFF. Incomplete CDR3 DNA: TGCAGTGCTAGAGAAGAGGCTAATGAAAAA. V gene TRBV20-1 combines with J gene TRBJ1-4; unclear D gene. The CDR3 end lies 3 residues beyond the end of the read and is filled in from the germline J gene. V was trimmed by 0 bases and J by 3 bases, leaving 5 bases between them. This CDR3 contains 13 residues. Germline V lookup: CDR1 DFQATT, CDR2 SNEGSKA (reference sequence).